This T cell receptor (beta chain) was observed in a study of cytomegalovirus exposure and HLA in healthy donors. Sampled while nominally healthy, donors likely had unrecorded immune exposures. The germline gives CDR1 LNHDA, CDR2 SQIVND (reference sequence). CDR3 length equals 14 residues. The V gene lost 3 bases and the J gene lost 7 bases, with 15 bases spanning the gap. The PCR ran on 60 Vbeta and 13 Jbeta primers. The protocol was immunoSEQ multiplex PCR, while the TCRdb copy is restricted to in-frame clones and leaves out a portion. The sample yields roughly 130,000 clones, about 73% seen once. Of note for this clone: Its antigen is unknown.

General study results and limits: Researchers reported in a later analysis that common viral pathogens appeared linked to several top clusters.

The source is a woman aged 40 to 50 in good health and CMV-seropositive. Sequenced material: PBMCs. The chain joins TRBV19 to TRBJ1-1; D is possibly TRBD1 (6 bases). The CDR3 bases are TGTGCCAGTAGTATCCTGGGGGGGCGTGATGAAGCTTTCTTT. As protein: CASSILGGRDEAFF.